The T cell receptor (beta chain) under discussion was sequenced for a study of cytomegalovirus exposure and HLA in healthy donors. Primers included in the PCR were 60 Vbeta and 13 Jbeta primers. Original handling: Roughly 10 million shared chains were among around 80 million unique TCR beta chains counted in a later analysis. The method was immunoSEQ multiplex PCR; TCRdb's version includes in-frame clones alone and lacks a portion of them. V and J calls and clone size are given by that table; D and trimming were obtained from the DNA. This sample has about 120,000 clones, with roughly 9% found just once. Findings of the study overall: There were several of the most significant clusters that appeared linked to common viral pathogens in a later analysis. A later look showed TCR association rates differing by HLA locus, highest for DRB1 and lowest for HLA-C.

On this clone: Its specificity is not known.

The receptor's source is a man aged 25 to 45 in good health and CMV-seronegative. The sample taken for sequencing was PBMCs.

Here the CDR3 reads CASSFPQGGSEQYF. CDR3 nucleotide sequence: TGTGCCAGCAGCTTCCCCCAGGGGGGCAGCGAGCAGTACTTC. This chain uses TRBV5-6 with TRBJ2-7; D is possibly TRBD1 (7 bases). Looked up from germline, CDR1 is SGHDT and CDR2 is YYEEEE. The V end was cut by 2 bases, the J end by 6 bases, with 15 bases between. The CDR3 contains 14 residues.